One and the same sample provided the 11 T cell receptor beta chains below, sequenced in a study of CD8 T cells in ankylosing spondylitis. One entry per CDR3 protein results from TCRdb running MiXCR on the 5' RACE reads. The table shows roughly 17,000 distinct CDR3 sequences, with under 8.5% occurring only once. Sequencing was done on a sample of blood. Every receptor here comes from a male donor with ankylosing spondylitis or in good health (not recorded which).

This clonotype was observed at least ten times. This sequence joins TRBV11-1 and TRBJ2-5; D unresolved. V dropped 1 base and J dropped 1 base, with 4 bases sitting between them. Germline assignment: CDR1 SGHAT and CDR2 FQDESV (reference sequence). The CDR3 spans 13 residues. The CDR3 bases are TGTGCCAGCAGCTTAGGCCGCCAAGAGACCCAGTACTTC. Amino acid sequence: CASSLGRQETQYF. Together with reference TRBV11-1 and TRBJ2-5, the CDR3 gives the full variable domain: EAEVAQSPRYKITEKSQAVAFWCDPISGHATLYWYRQILGQGPELLVQFQDESVVDDSQLPKDRFSAERLKGVDSTLKIQPAELGDSAMYLCASSLGRQETQYFGPGTRLLVL.

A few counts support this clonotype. CDR3 sequence reads: CASSLWGRGSYNEQFF. The CDR3 DNA sequence: TGTGCCAGCAGTTTATGGGGGAGGGGCTCCTACAATGAGCAGTTCTTC. The rearrangement links TRBV28 to TRBJ2-1, with 7 bases that match TRBD2. The CDR3 has 16 residues. The V and J ends lost 0 bases and 0 bases, in that order; junction bases with no gene match: 2. Germline loops: CDR1 MDHEN, CDR2 SYDVKM.

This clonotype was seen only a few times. CDR3 sequence (DNA): TGTGCCAGCAGACCCGGGACTACATTCAATGAGCAGTTCTTC. This gives the protein CASRPGTTFNEQFF. The chain recombines TRBV6-6 with TRBJ2-1; TRBD2 matches at 7 bases. Germline V gene data show CDR1 as MNHNY and CDR2 as SVGAGI (reference sequence). The CDR3 totals 14 residues. With V trimmed by 6 bases and J by 6 bases, 8 bases remained unmatched.

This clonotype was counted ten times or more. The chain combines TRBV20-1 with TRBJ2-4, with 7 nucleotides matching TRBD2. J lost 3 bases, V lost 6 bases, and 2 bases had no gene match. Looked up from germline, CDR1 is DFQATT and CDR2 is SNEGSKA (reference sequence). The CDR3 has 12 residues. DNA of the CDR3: TGCAGTGCCGAGCGGGGCAAAAACATTCAGTACTTC. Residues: CSAERGKNIQYF.

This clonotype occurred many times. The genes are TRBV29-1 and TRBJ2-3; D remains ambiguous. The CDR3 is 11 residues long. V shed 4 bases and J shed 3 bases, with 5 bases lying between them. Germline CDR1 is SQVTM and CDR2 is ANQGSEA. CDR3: CSVGWTDTQYF. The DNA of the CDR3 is TGCAGCGTTGGATGGACAGATACGCAGTATTTT.

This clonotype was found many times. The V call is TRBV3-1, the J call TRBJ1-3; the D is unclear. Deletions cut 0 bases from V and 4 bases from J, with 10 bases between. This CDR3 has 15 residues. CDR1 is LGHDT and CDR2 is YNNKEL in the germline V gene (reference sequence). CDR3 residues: CASSQDVVRGNTIYF. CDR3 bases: TGTGCCAGCAGCCAAGATGTGGTTCGGGGAAACACCATATATTTT. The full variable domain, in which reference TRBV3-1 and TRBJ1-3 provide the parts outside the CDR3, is DTAVSQTPKYLVTQMGNDKSIKCEQNLGHDTMYWYKQDSKKFLKIMFSYNNKELIINETVPNRFSPKSPDKAHLNLHINSLELGDSAVYFCASSQDVVRGNTIYFGEGSWLTVV.

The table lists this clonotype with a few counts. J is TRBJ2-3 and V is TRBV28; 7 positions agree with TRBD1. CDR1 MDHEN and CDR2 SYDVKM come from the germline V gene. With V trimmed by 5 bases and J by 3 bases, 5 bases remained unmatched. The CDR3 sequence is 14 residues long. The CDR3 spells CASSGQEGTDTQYF. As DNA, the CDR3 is TGTGCCAGCAGTGGACAGGAAGGGACAGATACGCAGTATTTT. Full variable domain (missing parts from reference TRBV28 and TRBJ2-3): DVKVTQSSRYLVKRTGEKVFLECVQDMDHENMFWYRQDPGLGLRLIYFSYDVKMKEKGDIPEGYSVSREKKERFSLILESASTNQTSMYLCASSGQEGTDTQYFGPGTRLTVL.

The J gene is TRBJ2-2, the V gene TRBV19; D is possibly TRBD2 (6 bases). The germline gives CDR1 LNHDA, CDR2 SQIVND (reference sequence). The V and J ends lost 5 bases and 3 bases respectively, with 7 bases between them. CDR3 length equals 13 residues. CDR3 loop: CASSGDYTGELFF. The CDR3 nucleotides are TGTGCCAGTAGTGGGGACTACACCGGGGAGCTGTTTTTT.

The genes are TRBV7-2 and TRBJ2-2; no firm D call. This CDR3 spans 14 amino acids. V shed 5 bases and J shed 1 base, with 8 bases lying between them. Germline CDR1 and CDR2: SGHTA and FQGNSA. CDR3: CASSVRWNTGELFF. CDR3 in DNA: TGTGCCAGCAGCGTAAGGTGGAACACCGGGGAGCTGTTTTTT.

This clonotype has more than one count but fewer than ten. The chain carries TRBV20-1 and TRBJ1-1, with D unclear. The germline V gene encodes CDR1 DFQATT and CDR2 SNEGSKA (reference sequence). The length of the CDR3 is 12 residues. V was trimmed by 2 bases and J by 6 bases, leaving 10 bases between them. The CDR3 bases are TGCAGTGCTAGATCGCCGACCGCTGAAGCTTTCTTT. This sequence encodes CSARSPTAEAFF.

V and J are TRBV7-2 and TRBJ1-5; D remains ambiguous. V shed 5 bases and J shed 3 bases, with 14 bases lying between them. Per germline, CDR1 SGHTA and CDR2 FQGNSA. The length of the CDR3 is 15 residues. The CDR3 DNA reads TGTGCCAGCAGCCACGAGGCTGAACTCAATCAGCCCCAGCATTTT. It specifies CASSHEAELNQPQHF.